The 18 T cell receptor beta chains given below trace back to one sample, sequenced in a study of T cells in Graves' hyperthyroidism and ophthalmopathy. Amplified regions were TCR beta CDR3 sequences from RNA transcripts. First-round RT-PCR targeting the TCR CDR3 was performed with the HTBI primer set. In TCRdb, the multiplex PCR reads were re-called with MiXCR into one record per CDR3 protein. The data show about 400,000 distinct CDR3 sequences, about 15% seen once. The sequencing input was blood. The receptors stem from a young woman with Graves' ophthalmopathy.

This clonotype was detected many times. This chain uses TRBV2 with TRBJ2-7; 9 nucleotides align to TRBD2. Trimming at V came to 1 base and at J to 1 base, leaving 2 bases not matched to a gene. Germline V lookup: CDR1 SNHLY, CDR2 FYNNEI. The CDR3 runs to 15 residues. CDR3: CASSEETSGSYEQYF. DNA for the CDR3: TGTGCCAGCAGTGAAGAAACTAGCGGGTCCTACGAGCAGTACTTC.

The CDR3 DNA reads TGTGCCAGCAGCTTAGCGGAGACAGGGGGGCAGCCCCAGCATTTT. Protein sequence: CASSLAETGGQPQHF. The V call is TRBV11-2, the J call TRBJ1-5; 9 bases line up with TRBD1. The V and J ends lost 1 base and 7 bases, in that order; junction bases with no gene match: 5. The CDR3 totals 15 residues. Looked up from germline, CDR1 is SGHAT and CDR2 is FQNNGV.

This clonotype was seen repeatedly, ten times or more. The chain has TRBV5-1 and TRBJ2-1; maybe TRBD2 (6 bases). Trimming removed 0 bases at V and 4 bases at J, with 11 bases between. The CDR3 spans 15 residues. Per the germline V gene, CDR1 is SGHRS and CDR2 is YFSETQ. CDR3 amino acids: CASSLGGDLYNEQFF. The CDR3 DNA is TGCGCCAGCAGCTTGGGTGGGGACTTATACAATGAGCAGTTCTTC.

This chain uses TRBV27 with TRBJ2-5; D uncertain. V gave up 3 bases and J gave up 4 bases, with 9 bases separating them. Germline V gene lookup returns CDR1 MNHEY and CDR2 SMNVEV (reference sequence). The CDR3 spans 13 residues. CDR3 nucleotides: TGTGCCAGCAGTTTTACACTCTCAGAGACCCAGTACTTC. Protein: CASSFTLSETQYF.

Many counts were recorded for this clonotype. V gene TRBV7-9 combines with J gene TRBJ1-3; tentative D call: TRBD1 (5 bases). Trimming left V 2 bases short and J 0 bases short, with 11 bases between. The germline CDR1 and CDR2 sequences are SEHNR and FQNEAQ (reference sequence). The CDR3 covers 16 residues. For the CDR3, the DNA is TGTGCCAGCAGCTTACCGGGACGGAGCTCTGGAAACACCATATATTTT. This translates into CASSLPGRSSGNTIYF.

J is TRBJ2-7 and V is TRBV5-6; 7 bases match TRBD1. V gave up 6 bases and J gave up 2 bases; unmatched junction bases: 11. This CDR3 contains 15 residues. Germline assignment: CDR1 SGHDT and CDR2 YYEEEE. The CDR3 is CASNLMGTATYEQYF. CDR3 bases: TGTGCCAGCAACCTCATGGGGACAGCGACCTACGAGCAGTACTTC.

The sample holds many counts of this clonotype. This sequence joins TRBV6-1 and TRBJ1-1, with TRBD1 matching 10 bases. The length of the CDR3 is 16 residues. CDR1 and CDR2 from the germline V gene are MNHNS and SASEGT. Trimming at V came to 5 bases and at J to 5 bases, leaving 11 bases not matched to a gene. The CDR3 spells CASSNRDRGPWTEAFF. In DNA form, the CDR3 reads TGTGCCAGCAGTAACCGGGACAGGGGTCCGTGGACTGAAGCTTTCTTT.

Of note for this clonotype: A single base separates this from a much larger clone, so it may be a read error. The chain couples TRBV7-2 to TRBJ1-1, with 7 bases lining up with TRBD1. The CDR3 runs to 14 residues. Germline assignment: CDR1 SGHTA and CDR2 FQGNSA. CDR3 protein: CASSPGRGGTETFF. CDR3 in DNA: TGTGCCAGCAGCCCAGGGAGAGGGGGCACTGAAACTTTCTTT.

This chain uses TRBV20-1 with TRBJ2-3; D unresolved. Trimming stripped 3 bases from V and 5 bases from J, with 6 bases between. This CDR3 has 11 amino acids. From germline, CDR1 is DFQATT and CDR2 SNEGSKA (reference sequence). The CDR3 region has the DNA TGCAGTGCTAGGTCCGTAGATACGCAGTATTTT. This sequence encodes CSARSVDTQYF.

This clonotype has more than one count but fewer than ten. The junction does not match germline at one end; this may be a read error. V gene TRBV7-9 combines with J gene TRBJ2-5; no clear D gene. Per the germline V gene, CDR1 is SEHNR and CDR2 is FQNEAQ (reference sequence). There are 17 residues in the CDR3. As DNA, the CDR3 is TGTGCCAGTGGGTTCTTGGAAGCAAACCAGTACCAAGAGGCCCAGTACTTC. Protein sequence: CASGFLEANQYQEAQYF. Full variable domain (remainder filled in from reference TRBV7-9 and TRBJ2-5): DTGVSQNPRHKITKRGQNVTFRCDPISEHNRLYWYRQTLGQGPEFLTYFQNEAQLEKSRLLSDRFSAERPKGSFSTLEIQRTEQGDSAMYLCASGFLEANQYQEAQYFGPGTRLLVL.

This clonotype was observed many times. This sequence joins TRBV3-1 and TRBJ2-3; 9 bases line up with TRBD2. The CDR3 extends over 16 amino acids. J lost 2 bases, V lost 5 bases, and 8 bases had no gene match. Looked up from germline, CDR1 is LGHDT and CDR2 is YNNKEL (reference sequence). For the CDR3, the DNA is TGTGCCAGCAGCTTACCGACTAGCGGAGCCACAGATACGCAGTATTTT. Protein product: CASSLPTSGATDTQYF.

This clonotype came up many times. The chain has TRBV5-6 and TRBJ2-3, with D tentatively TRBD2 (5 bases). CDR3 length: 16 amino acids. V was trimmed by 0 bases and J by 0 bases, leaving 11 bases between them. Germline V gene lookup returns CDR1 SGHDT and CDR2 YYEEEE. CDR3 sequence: CASSLAARVSTDTQYF. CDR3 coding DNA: TGTGCCAGCAGCTTGGCCGCGAGGGTGAGCACAGATACGCAGTATTTT.

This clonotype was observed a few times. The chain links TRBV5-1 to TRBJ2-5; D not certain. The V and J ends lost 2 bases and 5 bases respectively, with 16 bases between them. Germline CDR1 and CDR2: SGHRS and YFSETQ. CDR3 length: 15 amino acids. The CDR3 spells CASSFPSGLGETQYF. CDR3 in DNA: TGCGCCAGCAGCTTTCCATCTGGGTTAGGGGAGACCCAGTACTTC.

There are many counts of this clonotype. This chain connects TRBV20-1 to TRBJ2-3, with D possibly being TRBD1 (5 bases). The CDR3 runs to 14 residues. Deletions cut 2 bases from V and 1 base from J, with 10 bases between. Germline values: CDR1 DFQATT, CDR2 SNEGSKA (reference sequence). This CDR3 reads CSARTQGRTDTQYF. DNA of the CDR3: TGCAGTGCTAGAACTCAGGGCCGCACAGATACGCAGTATTTT.

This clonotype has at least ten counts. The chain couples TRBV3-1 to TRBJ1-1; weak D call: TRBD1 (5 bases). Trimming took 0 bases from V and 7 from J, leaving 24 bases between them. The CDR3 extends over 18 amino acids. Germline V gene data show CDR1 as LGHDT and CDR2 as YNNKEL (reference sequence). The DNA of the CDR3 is TGTGCCAGCAGCCAAGAGATTGGGACGCCAGAACCTTGGGGTGAAGCTTTCTTT. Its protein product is CASSQEIGTPEPWGEAFF. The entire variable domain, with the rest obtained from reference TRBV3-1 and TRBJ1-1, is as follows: DTAVSQTPKYLVTQMGNDKSIKCEQNLGHDTMYWYKQDSKKFLKIMFSYNNKELIINETVPNRFSPKSPDKAHLNLHINSLELGDSAVYFCASSQEIGTPEPWGEAFFGQGTRLTVV.

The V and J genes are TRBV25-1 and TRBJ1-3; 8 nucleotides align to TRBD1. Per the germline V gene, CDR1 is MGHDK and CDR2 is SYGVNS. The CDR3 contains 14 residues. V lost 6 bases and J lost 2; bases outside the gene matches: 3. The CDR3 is CASRETGAGNTIYF. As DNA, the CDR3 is TGTGCCAGCAGAGAGACAGGGGCTGGAAACACCATATATTTT.

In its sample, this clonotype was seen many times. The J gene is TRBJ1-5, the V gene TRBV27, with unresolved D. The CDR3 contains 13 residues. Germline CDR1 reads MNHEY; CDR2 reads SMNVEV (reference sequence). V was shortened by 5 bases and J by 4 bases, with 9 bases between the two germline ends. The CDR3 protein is CASSPRENQPQHF. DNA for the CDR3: TGTGCCAGCAGTCCCCGCGAGAATCAGCCCCAGCATTTT.

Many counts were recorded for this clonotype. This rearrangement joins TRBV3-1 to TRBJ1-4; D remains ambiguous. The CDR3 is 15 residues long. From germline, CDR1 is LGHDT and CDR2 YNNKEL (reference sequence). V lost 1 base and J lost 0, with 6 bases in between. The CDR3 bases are TGTGCCAGCAGCCAAGGAGCAGCAACTAATGAAAAACTGTTTTTT. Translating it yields CASSQGAATNEKLFF.